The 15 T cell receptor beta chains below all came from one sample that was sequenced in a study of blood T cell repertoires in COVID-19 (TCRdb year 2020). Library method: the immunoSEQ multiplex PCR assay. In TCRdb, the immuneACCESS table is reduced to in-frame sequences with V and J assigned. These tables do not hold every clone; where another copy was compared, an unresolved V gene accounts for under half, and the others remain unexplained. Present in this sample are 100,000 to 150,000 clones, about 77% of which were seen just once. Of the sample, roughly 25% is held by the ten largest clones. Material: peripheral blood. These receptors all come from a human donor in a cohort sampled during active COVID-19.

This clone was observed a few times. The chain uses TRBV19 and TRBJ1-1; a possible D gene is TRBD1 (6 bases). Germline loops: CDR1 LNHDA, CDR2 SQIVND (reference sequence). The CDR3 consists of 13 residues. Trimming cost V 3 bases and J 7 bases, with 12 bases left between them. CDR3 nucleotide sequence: TGTGCCAGTAGTATCTGGCCAGGGGATGAAGCTTTCTTT. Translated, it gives CASSIWPGDEAFF. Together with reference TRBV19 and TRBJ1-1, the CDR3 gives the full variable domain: DGGITQSPKYLFRKEGQNVTLSCEQNLNHDAMYWYRQDPGQGLRLIYYSQIVNDFQKGDIAEGYSVSREKKESFPLTVTSAQKNPTAFYLCASSIWPGDEAFFGQGTRLTVV.

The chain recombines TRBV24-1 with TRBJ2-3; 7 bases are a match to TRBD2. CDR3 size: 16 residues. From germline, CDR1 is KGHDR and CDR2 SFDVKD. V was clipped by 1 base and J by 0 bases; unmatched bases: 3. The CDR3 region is CATSDFSSGSTDTQYF. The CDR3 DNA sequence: TGTGCCACCAGTGATTTTTCTAGCGGTAGCACAGATACGCAGTATTTT.

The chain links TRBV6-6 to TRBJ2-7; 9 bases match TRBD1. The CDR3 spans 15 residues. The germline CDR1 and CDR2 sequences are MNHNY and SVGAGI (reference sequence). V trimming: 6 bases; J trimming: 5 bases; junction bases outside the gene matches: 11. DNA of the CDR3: TGTGCCAGCAGCACGACCGGGGGACAGGGTGACGAGCAGTACTTC. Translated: CASSTTGGQGDEQYF.

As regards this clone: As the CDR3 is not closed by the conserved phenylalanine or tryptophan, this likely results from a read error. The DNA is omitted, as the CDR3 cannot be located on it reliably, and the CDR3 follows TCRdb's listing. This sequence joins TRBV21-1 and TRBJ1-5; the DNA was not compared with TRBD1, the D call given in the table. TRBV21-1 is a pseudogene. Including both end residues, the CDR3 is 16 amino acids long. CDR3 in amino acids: CASSKERPQSRPDIGI.

CDR3 sequence reads: CASRGGETRNEQFF. The CDR3 DNA reads TGTGCCAGTAGAGGGGGGGAGACGAGGAATGAGCAGTTCTTC. The chain joins TRBV19 to TRBJ2-1; tentative D call: TRBD2 (7 bases). This CDR3 has 14 residues. The germline V and J ends were trimmed by 6 bases and 7 bases, with 16 bases remaining between them. In germline, CDR1 is LNHDA, CDR2 SQIVND (reference sequence).

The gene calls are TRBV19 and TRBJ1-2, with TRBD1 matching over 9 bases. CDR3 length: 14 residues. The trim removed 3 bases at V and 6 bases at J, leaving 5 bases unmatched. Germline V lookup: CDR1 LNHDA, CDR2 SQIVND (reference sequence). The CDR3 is CASSITGGGHGYTF. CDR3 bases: TGTGCCAGTAGTATCACAGGGGGCGGTCATGGCTACACCTTC.

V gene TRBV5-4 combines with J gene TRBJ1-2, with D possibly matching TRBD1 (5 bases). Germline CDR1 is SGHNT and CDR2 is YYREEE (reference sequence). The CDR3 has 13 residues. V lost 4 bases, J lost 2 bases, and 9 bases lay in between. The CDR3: CASSPDSNYGYTF. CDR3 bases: TGTGCCAGCAGCCCCGACAGCAACTATGGCTACACCTTC.

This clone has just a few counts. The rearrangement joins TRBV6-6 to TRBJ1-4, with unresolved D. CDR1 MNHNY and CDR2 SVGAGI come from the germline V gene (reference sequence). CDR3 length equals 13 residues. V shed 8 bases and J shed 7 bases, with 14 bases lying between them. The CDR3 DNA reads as TGTGCCAGCTATAGGTTTGGAGGTGAAAAACTGTTTTTT. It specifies CASYRFGGEKLFF.

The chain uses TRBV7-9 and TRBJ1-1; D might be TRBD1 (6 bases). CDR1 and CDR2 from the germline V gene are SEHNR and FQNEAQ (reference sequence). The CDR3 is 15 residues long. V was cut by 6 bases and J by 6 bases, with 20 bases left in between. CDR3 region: CASSITGLRFPEAFF. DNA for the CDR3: TGTGCCAGCAGTATAACAGGGTTGAGGTTCCCTGAAGCTTTCTTT. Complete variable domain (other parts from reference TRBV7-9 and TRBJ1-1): DTGVSQNPRHKITKRGQNVTFRCDPISEHNRLYWYRQTLGQGPEFLTYFQNEAQLEKSRLLSDRFSAERPKGSFSTLEIQRTEQGDSAMYLCASSITGLRFPEAFFGQGTRLTVV.

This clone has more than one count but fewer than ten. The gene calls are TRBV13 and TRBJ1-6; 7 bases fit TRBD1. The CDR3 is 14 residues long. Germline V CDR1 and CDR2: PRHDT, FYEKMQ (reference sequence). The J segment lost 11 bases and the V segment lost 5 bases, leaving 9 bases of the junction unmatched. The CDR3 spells CASSTRGESAPLHF. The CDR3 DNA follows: TGTGCCAGCAGCACCAGGGGGGAGTCGGCACCCCTCCACTTT.

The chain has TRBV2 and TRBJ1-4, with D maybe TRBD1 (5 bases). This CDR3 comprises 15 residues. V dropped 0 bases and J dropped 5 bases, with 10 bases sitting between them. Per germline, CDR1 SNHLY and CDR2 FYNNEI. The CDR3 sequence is CASSEAGLRNEKLFF. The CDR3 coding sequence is TGTGCCAGCAGTGAAGCGGGACTGAGAAATGAAAAACTGTTTTTT.

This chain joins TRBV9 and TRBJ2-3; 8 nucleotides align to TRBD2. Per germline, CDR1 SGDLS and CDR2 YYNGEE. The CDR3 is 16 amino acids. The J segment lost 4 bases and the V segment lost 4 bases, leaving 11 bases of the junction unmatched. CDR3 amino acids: CASSRFRTSRSDTQYF. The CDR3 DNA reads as TGTGCCAGCAGCCGCTTTCGGACTAGCAGGTCAGATACGCAGTATTTT. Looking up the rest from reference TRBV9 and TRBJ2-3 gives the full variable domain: DSGVTQTPKHLITATGQRVTLRCSPRSGDLSVYWYQQSLDQGLQFLIQYYNGEERAKGNILERFSAQQFPDLHSELNLSSLELGDSALYFCASSRFRTSRSDTQYFGPGTRLTVL.

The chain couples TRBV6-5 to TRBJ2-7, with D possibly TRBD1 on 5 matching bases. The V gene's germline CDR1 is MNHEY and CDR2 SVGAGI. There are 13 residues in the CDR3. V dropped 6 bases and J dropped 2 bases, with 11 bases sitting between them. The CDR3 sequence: CASRRQWAYEQYF. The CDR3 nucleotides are TGTGCCAGCAGAAGACAGTGGGCCTACGAGCAGTACTTC.

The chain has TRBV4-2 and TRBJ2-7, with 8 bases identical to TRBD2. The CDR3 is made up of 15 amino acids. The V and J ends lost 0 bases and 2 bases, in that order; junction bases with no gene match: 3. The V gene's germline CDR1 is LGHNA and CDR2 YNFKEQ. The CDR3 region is CASSQEQRGTYEQYF. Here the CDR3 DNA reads TGTGCCAGCAGCCAAGAACAGCGGGGGACCTACGAGCAGTACTTC.

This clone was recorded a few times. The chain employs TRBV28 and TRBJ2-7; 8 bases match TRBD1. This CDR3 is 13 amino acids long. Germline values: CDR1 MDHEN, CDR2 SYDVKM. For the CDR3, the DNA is TGTGCTTGCTCAGGGGGCAAATCCTACGAGCAGTACTTC. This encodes CACSGGKSYEQYF.